The 4 T cell receptor beta chains listed next were all sequenced from one sample in a study of blood T cell repertoires in COVID-19. The repertoire was sequenced with immunoSEQ multiplex PCR; TCRdb's copy has only in-frame clones and lacks some. The sample lists roughly 70,000 clones, roughly 86% occurring once. Sequenced material: peripheral blood. The receptors were sampled from a man between 70 and 80 years old with active COVID-19.

The CDR3: CASSYTSGAYNEQFF. The CDR3 nucleotides are TGTGCCAGCAGCTATACCTCCGGGGCCTACAATGAGCAGTTCTTC. V usage is TRBV28 and J usage is TRBJ2-1; tentative D call: TRBD2 (5 bases). The germline V gene encodes CDR1 MDHEN and CDR2 SYDVKM. The germline V and J ends were trimmed by 6 bases and 2 bases, with 14 bases remaining between them. This CDR3 comprises 15 residues.

The genes are TRBV5-1 and TRBJ2-1, with D perhaps TRBD1 (7 bases). Trimming took 4 bases from V and 2 from J, leaving 13 bases between them. The CDR3 consists of 15 residues. Germline CDR1 reads SGHRS; CDR2 reads YFSETQ. This CDR3 reads CASSPAGGPYNEQFF. CDR3 DNA: TGCGCCAGCAGCCCAGCAGGGGGGCCCTACAATGAGCAGTTCTTC.

The V gene is TRBV18, the J gene TRBJ1-5, with D unresolved. V dropped 2 bases and J dropped 3 bases, with 8 bases sitting between them. This CDR3 is built from 14 residues. Germline CDR1 reads KGHSH; CDR2 reads LQKENI. The CDR3 reads CASSPTGDNQPQHF. CDR3 in DNA: TGTGCCAGCTCACCAACCGGGGACAATCAGCCCCAGCATTTT.

The chain joins TRBV7-9 to TRBJ2-1; weak D call: TRBD1 (6 bases). Germline V gene data show CDR1 as SEHNR and CDR2 as FQNEAQ (reference sequence). This CDR3 has 14 residues. V was trimmed by 4 bases and J by 9 bases, leaving 16 bases between them. The CDR3 is CASSSYGLGGEQFF. The CDR3 nucleotides read TGTGCCAGCAGCTCATATGGGCTAGGGGGTGAGCAGTTCTTC. The full variable domain, in which reference TRBV7-9 and TRBJ2-1 provide the parts outside the CDR3, is DTGVSQNPRHKITKRGQNVTFRCDPISEHNRLYWYRQTLGQGPEFLTYFQNEAQLEKSRLLSDRFSAERPKGSFSTLEIQRTEQGDSAMYLCASSSYGLGGEQFFGPGTRLTVL.